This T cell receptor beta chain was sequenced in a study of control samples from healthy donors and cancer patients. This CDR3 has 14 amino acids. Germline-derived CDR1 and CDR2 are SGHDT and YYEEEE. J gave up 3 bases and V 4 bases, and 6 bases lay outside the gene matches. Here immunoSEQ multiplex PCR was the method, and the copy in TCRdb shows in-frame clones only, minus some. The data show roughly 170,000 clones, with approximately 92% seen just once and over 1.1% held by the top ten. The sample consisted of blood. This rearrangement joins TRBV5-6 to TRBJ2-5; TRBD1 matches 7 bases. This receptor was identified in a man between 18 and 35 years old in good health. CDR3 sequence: CASSPQGVEETQYF. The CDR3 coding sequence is TGTGCCAGCAGCCCCCAGGGGGTTGAAGAGACCCAGTACTTC.